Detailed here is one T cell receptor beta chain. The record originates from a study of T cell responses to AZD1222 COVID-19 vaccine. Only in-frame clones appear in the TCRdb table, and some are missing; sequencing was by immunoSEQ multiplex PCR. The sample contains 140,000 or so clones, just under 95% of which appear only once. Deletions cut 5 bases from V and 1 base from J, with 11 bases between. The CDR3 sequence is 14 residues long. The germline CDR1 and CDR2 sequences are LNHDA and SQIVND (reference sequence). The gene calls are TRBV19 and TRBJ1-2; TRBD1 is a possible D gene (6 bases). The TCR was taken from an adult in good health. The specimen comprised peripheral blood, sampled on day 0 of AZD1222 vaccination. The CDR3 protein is CASSPQGGNYGYTF. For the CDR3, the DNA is TGTGCCAGTAGTCCTCAAGGGGGTAACTATGGCTACACCTTC.